The T cell receptor (beta chain) under discussion was sequenced for a study of blood T cell repertoires in COVID-19. Across the study: The study drew acute and convalescent COVID-19 samples from the United States, Italy and Spain. PBMCs, B-cell-depleted T cells, or T cells provided the cDNA or gDNA that made up the material.

TCRdb keeps only in-frame clones here, not all; method: immunoSEQ multiplex PCR. The sample lists about 310,000 clones, around 87% occurring once. V lost 9 bases and J lost 11, with 10 bases in between. Germline-derived CDR1 and CDR2 are MNHEY and SVGAGI. The CDR3 extends over 10 amino acids. The sequenced sample was peripheral blood. The sequence was obtained from a man in his late teens or twenties with active or convalescent COVID-19. This chain joins TRBV6-5 and TRBJ1-4; possible D gene TRBD1, 5 bases. In DNA form, the CDR3 reads TGTGCCAGTCACGGGGGTAAACTGTTTTTT. This encodes CASHGGKLFF.